This section outlines one TCR beta chain sequence together with its context. Assay: immunoSEQ multiplex PCR; the TCRdb copy retains only in-frame clones and omits some. The profile shows about 220,000 clones, about 81% of them singletons. The data originate from a study of blood T cell repertoires in COVID-19. Germline CDR1 reads SGHTA; CDR2 reads FQGNSA. The CDR3 runs to 14 residues. J lost 8 bases, V lost 7 bases, and 6 bases had no gene match. Sequenced material: peripheral blood. The V and J genes are TRBV7-2 and TRBJ2-1, with 12 positions matching TRBD2. This clonotype was obtained from a woman between 65 and 79 years old with COVID-19, enrolled during active disease. The CDR3 region is CASMPTSGSDEQFF. Written as DNA, the CDR3 is TGTGCCAGCATGCCGACTAGCGGGAGTGATGAGCAGTTCTTC.